The 14 T cell receptor beta chains below all came from one sample that was sequenced in a study of shared clonotypes between healthy human individuals. Method: immunoSEQ multiplex PCR; TCRdb's copy keeps in-frame clones and lacks some. The sample includes some 2,400,000 clones, approximately 96% of them seen just once. The sample consisted of naive CD4+ T cells sorted from blood. Regarding subset: CD45RA+ positively selected. The origin of the receptors is a young man in good health.

The genes are TRBV25-1 and TRBJ1-2; D gene ambiguous. Germline V gene lookup returns CDR1 MGHDK and CDR2 SYGVNS. V was pared by 1 base and J by 8 bases, with 17 bases between. This CDR3 region has 15 residues. The CDR3 reads CASSEWSSAGGGYTF. In DNA form, the CDR3 reads TGTGCCAGCAGTGAATGGTCCTCGGCAGGCGGCGGCTACACCTTC.

This chain links TRBV5-1 with TRBJ2-1; D is unclear. The CDR3 consists of 14 residues. Germline values: CDR1 SGHRS, CDR2 YFSETQ. The V end was cut by 0 bases, the J end by 3 bases, with 7 bases between. CDR3 coding DNA: TGCGCCAGCAGCTTGGGTGGGATCTACAATGAGCAGTTCTTC. Its protein product is CASSLGGIYNEQFF.

The count of this clone is one. The V call is TRBV5-4, the J call TRBJ2-7, with 9 bases aligning to TRBD1. The germline CDR1 and CDR2 sequences are SGHNT and YYREEE (reference sequence). The CDR3 is made up of 15 amino acids. Trimming removed 2 bases from V and 5 bases from J; junction bases left unmatched: 8. The CDR3: CASSFTGTGRDEQYF. CDR3 sequence (DNA): TGTGCCAGCAGCTTTACGGGGACAGGGAGGGACGAGCAGTACTTC.

The chain links TRBV27 to TRBJ2-7; a possible D gene is TRBD1 (5 bases). There are 13 residues in the CDR3. V lost 7 bases and J lost 7, with 17 bases in between. CDR1 is MNHEY, CDR2 SMNVEV, per germline (reference sequence). CDR3 in amino acids: CASTNPGRAEQYF. The CDR3 bases are TGTGCCAGCACCAACCCTGGCAGGGCGGAGCAGTACTTC.

This clone appeared a single time. V is TRBV18 and J is TRBJ2-7, with D perhaps TRBD1 (6 bases). CDR3 length equals 14 residues. Germline V CDR1 and CDR2: KGHSH, LQKENI. With 1 base removed from V and 3 bases from J, the gap between germline ends came to 10 bases. DNA of the CDR3: TGTGCCAGCTCACCACGGACAGCACTCTACGAGCAGTACTTC. As protein: CASSPRTALYEQYF.

Written as DNA, the CDR3 is TGTGCCAGCAGCCCGAGACAGGGGCGAGATGGCTACACCTTC. Translation gives CASSPRQGRDGYTF. The V call is TRBV27, the J call TRBJ1-2; 8 nucleotides match TRBD1. The CDR3 length is 14 residues. V trimming: 6 bases; J trimming: 6 bases; junction bases outside the gene matches: 9. Germline CDR1 MNHEY, CDR2 SMNVEV (reference sequence).

The rearrangement links TRBV2 to TRBJ1-4; TRBD1 might be the D (5 bases). CDR1 and CDR2 from the germline V gene are SNHLY and FYNNEI. The CDR3 is made up of 15 amino acids. Deletions cut 2 bases from V and 4 bases from J, with 11 bases between. CDR3 nucleotide sequence: TGTGCCAGCAGTGAACAGGGAAGTGGTAATGAAAAACTGTTTTTT. Its protein is CASSEQGSGNEKLFF.

The chain has TRBV30 and TRBJ1-4; D is perhaps TRBD1 (5 bases). The CDR3 is 15 residues long. Germline CDR1 GTSNPN, CDR2 SVGIG (reference sequence). The germline V and J ends were trimmed by 0 bases and 7 bases, with 15 bases remaining between them. CDR3 sequence: CAWSVGGYPGEKLFF. The CDR3 bases are TGTGCCTGGAGTGTTGGGGGTTACCCCGGTGAAAAACTGTTTTTT.

The chain is built from TRBV27 and TRBJ2-7; D could derive from TRBD1 or TRBD2 (5 bases each). The V end lost 2 bases, the J end lost 4 bases, and 12 bases lay between the germline ends. CDR1 is MNHEY, CDR2 SMNVEV, per germline (reference sequence). This CDR3 has 14 residues. The CDR3 region has the DNA TGTGCCAGCAGTTTAGGGGGATCGCAATACGAGCAGTACTTC. It translates to CASSLGGSQYEQYF.

The chain recombines TRBV19 with TRBJ1-6; tentatively, D is TRBD1 (6 bases). V gave up 3 bases and J gave up 8 bases, with 17 bases separating them. The CDR3 consists of 16 residues. CDR1 is LNHDA, CDR2 SQIVND, per germline (reference sequence). CDR3 in amino acids: CASSIYSDSLDSPLHF. The CDR3 bases are TGTGCCAGTAGTATTTATTCGGACAGTCTGGATTCACCCCTCCACTTT.

CDR3 nucleotide sequence: TGTGCCAGCTCCTTTTTTGCGGGAGTGTCGGCAGGGGAGTACTTC. This gives the protein CASSFFAGVSAGEYF. The chain recombines TRBV7-9 with TRBJ2-7; possibly TRBD2 for D (7 bases). With 8 bases removed from V and 11 bases from J, the gap between germline ends came to 28 bases. Germline V gene lookup returns CDR1 SEHNR and CDR2 FQNEAQ (reference sequence). The CDR3 is 15 residues long.

This chain connects TRBV19 to TRBJ2-7, with 8 positions matching TRBD1. From germline, CDR1 is LNHDA and CDR2 SQIVND (reference sequence). This CDR3 region has 15 residues. The V segment lost 5 bases and the J segment 8 bases; nucleotides outside the gene matches: 14. As DNA, the CDR3 is TGTGCCAGTAGTGAAATCGGACAGGGAATAAGCAAGCAGTACTTC. It translates to CASSEIGQGISKQYF.

J is TRBJ2-7 and V is TRBV10-3; D might be TRBD1 (5 bases). V was clipped by 4 bases and J by 2 bases, with 21 bases between them. The V gene's germline CDR1 is ENHRY and CDR2 SYGVKD. There are 17 residues in the CDR3. The CDR3 spells CAISVEDKHWATYEQYF. In DNA form, the CDR3 reads TGTGCCATCAGTGTAGAGGACAAACACTGGGCTACCTACGAGCAGTACTTC.

This clone was observed a few times. This sequence joins TRBV10-1 and TRBJ2-1, with D maybe TRBD2 (6 bases). The V end was cut by 5 bases, the J end by 10 bases, with 15 bases between. CDR3 length: 13 amino acids. Germline CDR1 is WNHNN and CDR2 is SYGVQD (reference sequence). CDR3 in DNA: TGCGCCAGCAGTCCCAGAGCGGCGGGGGAGCAGTTCTTC. It translates to CASSPRAAGEQFF.